This T cell receptor beta chain is drawn from a study of spatial heterogeneity in lung cancer. Study summary: Alpha-chain detections were consistently fewer than beta-chain detections among the sequences. Unique TCR and UMI combinations averaged more than ten appearances each in raw reads.

Via MiXCR, TCRdb re-called the 5' RACE reads, giving one row per CDR3 protein. The sample includes more than 60,000 distinct CDR3 sequences, approximately 8% of them seen just once. Time point given: sample taken at primary tumor resection. Sequencing was performed on whole RNA extracted from tumor and nontumor lung tissue, or from frozen PBMC, and the material was left unsorted. This clonotype showed up many times. The germline V gene has CDR1 KGHDR and CDR2 SFDVKD. Trimming at V came to 7 bases and at J to 8 bases, leaving 8 bases not matched to a gene. This CDR3 region has 14 residues. The material sequenced was PBMCs, taken at surgery. This chain connects TRBV24-1 to TRBJ2-1; 9 bases agree with TRBD1. The source of this sequence is a male donor with early-stage non-small cell lung cancer. CDR3 in amino acids: CATRAGTGHDEQFF. In DNA form, the CDR3 reads TGTGCCACCAGGGCCGGGACAGGGCACGATGAGCAGTTCTTC.